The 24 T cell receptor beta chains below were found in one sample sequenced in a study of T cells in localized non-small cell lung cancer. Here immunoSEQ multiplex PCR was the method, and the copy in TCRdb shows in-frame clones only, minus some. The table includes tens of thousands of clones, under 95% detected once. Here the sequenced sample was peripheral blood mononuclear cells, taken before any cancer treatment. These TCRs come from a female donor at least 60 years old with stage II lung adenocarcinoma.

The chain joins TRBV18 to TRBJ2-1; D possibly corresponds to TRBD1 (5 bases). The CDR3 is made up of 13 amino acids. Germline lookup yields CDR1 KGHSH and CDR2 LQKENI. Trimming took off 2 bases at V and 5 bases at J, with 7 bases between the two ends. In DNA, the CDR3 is TGTGCCAGCTCACCAGGGGCTCACAATGAGCAGTTCTTC. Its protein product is CASSPGAHNEQFF.

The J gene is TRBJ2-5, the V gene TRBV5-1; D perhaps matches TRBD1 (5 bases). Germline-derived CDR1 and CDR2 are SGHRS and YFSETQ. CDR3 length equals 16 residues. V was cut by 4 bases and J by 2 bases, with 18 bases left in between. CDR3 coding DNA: TGCGCCAGCAGCACAGGTCCTACAGTGAGGCAAGAGACCCAGTACTTC. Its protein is CASSTGPTVRQETQYF.

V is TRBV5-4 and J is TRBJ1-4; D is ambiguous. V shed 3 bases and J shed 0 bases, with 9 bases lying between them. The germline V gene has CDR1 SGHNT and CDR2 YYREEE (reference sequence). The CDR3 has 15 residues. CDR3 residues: CASSSPGSTNEKLFF. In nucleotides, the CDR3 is TGTGCCAGCAGCTCCCCCGGATCAACTAATGAAAAACTGTTTTTT.

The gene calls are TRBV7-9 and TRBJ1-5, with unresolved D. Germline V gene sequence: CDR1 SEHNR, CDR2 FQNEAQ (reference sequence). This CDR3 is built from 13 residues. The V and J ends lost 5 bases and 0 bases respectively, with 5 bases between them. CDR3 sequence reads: CASSHNSNQPQHF. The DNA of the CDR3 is TGTGCCAGCAGCCATAATAGCAATCAGCCCCAGCATTTT. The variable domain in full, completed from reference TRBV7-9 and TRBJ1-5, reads DTGVSQNPRHKITKRGQNVTFRCDPISEHNRLYWYRQTLGQGPEFLTYFQNEAQLEKSRLLSDRFSAERPKGSFSTLEIQRTEQGDSAMYLCASSHNSNQPQHFGDGTRLSIL.

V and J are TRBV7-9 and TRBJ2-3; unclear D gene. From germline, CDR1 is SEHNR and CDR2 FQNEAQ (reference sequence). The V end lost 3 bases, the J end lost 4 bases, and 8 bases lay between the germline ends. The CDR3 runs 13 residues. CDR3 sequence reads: CASSLGLPDTQYF. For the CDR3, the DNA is TGTGCCAGCAGCTTGGGCCTCCCAGATACGCAGTATTTT.

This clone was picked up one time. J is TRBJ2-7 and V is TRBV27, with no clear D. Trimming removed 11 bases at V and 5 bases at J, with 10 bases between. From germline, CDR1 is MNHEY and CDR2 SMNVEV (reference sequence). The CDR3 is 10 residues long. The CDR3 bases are TGTGCCCTCACTTTCCACGAGCAGTACTTC. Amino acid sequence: CALTFHEQYF.

CDR3 loop: CSARDSRGYTF. In nucleotides, the CDR3 is TGCAGTGCTCGGGACAGCAGGGGCTACACCTTC. J is TRBJ1-2 and V is TRBV20-1, with TRBD1 identical over 7 bases. This CDR3 region has 11 residues. V lost 5 bases, J lost 8 bases, and 5 bases stayed unmatched. Germline CDR1 DFQATT, CDR2 SNEGSKA (reference sequence).

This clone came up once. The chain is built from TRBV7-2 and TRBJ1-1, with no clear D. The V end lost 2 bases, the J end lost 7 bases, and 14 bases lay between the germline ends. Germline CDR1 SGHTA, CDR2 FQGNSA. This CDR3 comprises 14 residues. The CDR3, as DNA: TGTGCCAGCAGCTTAACCTCTTGGAGTTTTGAAGCTTTCTTT. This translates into CASSLTSWSFEAFF.

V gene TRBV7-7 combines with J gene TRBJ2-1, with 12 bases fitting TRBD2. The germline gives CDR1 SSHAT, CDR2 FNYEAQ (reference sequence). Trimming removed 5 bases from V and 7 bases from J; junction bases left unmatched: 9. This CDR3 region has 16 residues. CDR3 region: CASSPSGGAAGNEQFF. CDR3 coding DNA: TGTGCCAGCAGCCCTAGCGGGGGGGCCGCGGGAAATGAGCAGTTCTTC.

The CDR3, as DNA: TGTGCCAGCAGCGATCAGAGCAATCAGCCCCAGCATTTT. Translation: CASSDQSNQPQHF. The genes are TRBV7-2 and TRBJ1-5; no clear D. V lost 5 bases and J lost 1, with 6 bases in between. The CDR3 has 13 residues. Per the germline V gene, CDR1 is SGHTA and CDR2 is FQGNSA.

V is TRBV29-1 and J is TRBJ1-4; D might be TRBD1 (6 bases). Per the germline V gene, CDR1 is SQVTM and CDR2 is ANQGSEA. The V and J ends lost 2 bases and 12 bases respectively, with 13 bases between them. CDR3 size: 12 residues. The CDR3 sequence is CSVESPGVQLFF. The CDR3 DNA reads TGCAGCGTTGAATCCCCAGGGGTGCAACTGTTTTTT.

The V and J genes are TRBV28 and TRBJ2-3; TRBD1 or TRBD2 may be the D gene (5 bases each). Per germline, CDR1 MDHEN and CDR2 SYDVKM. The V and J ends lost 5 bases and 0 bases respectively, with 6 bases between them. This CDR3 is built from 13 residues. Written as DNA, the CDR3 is TGTGCCAGCAGTCGGGACAGCACAGATACGCAGTATTTT. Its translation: CASSRDSTDTQYF.

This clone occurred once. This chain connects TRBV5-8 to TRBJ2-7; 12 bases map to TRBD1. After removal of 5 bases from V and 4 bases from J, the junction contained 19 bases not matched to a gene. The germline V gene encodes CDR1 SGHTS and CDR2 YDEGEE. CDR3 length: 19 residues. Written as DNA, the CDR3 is TGTGCCAGCAGTTCCCAGGGGACAGGGGGCGTCTCGGTAAAGTACGAGCAGTACTTC. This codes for CASSSQGTGGVSVKYEQYF.

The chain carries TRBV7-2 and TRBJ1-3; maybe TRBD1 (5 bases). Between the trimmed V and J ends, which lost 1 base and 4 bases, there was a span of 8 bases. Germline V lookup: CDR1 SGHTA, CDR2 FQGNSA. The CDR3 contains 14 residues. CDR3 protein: CASSLVRDGNTIYF. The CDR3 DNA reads TGTGCCAGCAGCTTAGTACGGGACGGAAACACCATATATTTT.

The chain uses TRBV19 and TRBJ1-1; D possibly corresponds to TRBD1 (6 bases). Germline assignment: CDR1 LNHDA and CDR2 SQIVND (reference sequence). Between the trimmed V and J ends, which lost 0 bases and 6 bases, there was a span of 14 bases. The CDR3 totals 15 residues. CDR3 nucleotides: TGTGCCAGTAGTATAGATCGCGGGGGCTCGGCTGAAGCTTTCTTT. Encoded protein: CASSIDRGGSAEAFF.

CDR3 in DNA: TGTGCCAGCAGCGGGGACGTCGGTGAGCAGTTCTTC. It yields the protein CASSGDVGEQFF. The rearrangement uses TRBV7-9 and TRBJ2-1; D may correspond to TRBD1 or TRBD2 (5 bases each). The CDR3 spans 12 residues. The V gene lost 5 bases and the J gene lost 9 bases, with 11 bases spanning the gap. Germline lookup yields CDR1 SEHNR and CDR2 FQNEAQ (reference sequence).

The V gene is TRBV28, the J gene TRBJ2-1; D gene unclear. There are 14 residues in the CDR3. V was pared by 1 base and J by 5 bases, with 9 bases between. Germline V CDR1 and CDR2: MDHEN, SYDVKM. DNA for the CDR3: TGTGCCAGCAGTTTATTGGGCGTGAACAATGAGCAGTTCTTC. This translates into CASSLLGVNNEQFF.

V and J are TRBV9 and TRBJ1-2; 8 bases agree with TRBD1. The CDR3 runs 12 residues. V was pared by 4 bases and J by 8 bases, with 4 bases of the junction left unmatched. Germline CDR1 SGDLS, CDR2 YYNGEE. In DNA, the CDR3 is TGTGCCAGCAGCCCTGACAGGGGCGGCTACACCTTC. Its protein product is CASSPDRGGYTF.

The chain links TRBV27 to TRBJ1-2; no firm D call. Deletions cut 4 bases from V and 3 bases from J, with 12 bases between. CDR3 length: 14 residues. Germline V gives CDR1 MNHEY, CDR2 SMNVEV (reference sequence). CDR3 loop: CASSSDTEDYGYTF. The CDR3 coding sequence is TGTGCCAGCAGTTCCGACACGGAAGACTATGGCTACACCTTC.

The CDR3 loop is CASSVRQTNEQFF. CDR3 DNA sequence: TGTGCCAGCAGCGTCCGACAGACCAATGAGCAGTTCTTC. This chain joins TRBV9 and TRBJ2-1, with D perhaps TRBD1 (5 bases). This CDR3 contains 13 residues. Germline V CDR1 and CDR2: SGDLS, YYNGEE. Trimming stripped 2 bases from V and 6 bases from J, with 9 bases between.

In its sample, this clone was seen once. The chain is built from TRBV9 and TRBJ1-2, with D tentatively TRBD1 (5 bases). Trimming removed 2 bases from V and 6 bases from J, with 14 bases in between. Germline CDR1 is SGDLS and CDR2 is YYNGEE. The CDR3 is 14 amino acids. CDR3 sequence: CASSVRPGVNGYTF. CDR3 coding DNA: TGTGCCAGCAGCGTGAGACCGGGGGTGAATGGCTACACCTTC.

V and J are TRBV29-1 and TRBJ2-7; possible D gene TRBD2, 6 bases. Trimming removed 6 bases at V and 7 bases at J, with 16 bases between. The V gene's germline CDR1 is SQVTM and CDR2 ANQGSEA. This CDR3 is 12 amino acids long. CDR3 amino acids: CSVEAGIKEQYF. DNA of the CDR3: TGCAGCGTCGAGGCGGGGATAAAGGAGCAGTACTTC.

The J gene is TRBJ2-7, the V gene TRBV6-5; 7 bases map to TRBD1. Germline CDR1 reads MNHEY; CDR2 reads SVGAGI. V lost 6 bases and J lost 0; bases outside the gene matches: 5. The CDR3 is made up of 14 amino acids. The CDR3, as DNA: TGTGCCAGCAGCACCGGGACAGACTCCTACGAGCAGTACTTC. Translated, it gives CASSTGTDSYEQYF.

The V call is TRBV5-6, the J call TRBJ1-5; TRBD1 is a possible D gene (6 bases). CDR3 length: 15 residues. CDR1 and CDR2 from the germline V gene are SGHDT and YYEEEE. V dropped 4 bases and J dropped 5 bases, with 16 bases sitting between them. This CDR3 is CASSGGLGTDQPQHF. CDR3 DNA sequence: TGTGCCAGCAGCGGGGGCCTCGGGACGGATCAGCCCCAGCATTTT.